This T cell receptor (beta chain) derives from a study of blood T cell repertoires in COVID-19. Study-level background: Samples taken during acute and convalescent COVID-19 were collected in the United States, Italy and Spain. Nucleic acid was either cDNA or gDNA, and it came from T cells, B-cell-depleted T cells, or PBMCs.

Generated by immunoSEQ multiplex PCR, the TCRdb table keeps only in-frame clones and is missing some. The sample shows 110,000 or so clones, approximately 90% of them seen only once. The CDR3 spans 14 residues. The ends lost 2 bases at V and 7 bases at J; junction bases unmatched: 5. Germline V CDR1 and CDR2: LNHDA, SQIVND (reference sequence). The J gene is TRBJ1-2, the V gene TRBV19; 9 positions match TRBD1. The sample was peripheral blood. This TCR was sampled from a woman aged 45-59 years with acute or convalescent COVID-19. CDR3 sequence: CASSIRGQGSGYTF. CDR3 coding DNA: TGTGCCAGTAGTATAAGGGGACAGGGCTCTGGCTACACCTTC.